One sample yielded the 29 T cell receptor beta chains listed below, sequenced in a study of regulatory T cells. Study results and limitations: In CD3G-deficient patients, conventional CD4+ T cells were enriched for hydrophobic CDR3 residues at positions 6 and 7.

The PCR used 52 TRBV and 13 TRBJ primers. Assay used: immunoSEQ multiplex PCR; TCRdb lists only in-frame clones, some missing. Among tens of thousands of clones, approximately 90% were seen once, and the ten largest hold more than 2%. For these receptors, no antigen is known. Sequenced: conventional CD4+ T cells sorted from blood. Every receptor here comes from a person aged 18 to 29 with CD3G deficiency.

The chain is built from TRBV28 and TRBJ2-7; TRBD2 aligns across 9 bases. The CDR3 length is 18 residues. From germline, CDR1 is MDHEN and CDR2 SYDVKM. Losses at the gene ends were 3 bases for V and 2 bases for J; bases not matched to a gene: 14. The CDR3 sequence is CASSFGGGGLAGTYEQYF. CDR3 in DNA: TGTGCCAGCAGTTTTGGGGGAGGCGGGCTAGCGGGGACCTACGAGCAGTACTTC. Full variable domain (remainder filled in from reference TRBV28 and TRBJ2-7): DVKVTQSSRYLVKRTGEKVFLECVQDMDHENMFWYRQDPGLGLRLIYFSYDVKMKEKGDIPEGYSVSREKKERFSLILESASTNQTSMYLCASSFGGGGLAGTYEQYFGPGTRLTVT.

This clone was seen more than once but under ten times. This chain connects TRBV7-8 to TRBJ2-3; D unresolved. V lost 6 bases and J lost 6, with 13 bases in between. This CDR3 spans 13 amino acids. The V gene's germline CDR1 is SGHVS and CDR2 FQNEAQ. The CDR3 is CASSGGVSDTQYF. DNA for the CDR3: TGTGCCAGCAGTGGTGGTGTGTCGGATACGCAGTATTTT.

J is TRBJ2-7 and V is TRBV28; D unclear. The V gene lost 10 bases and the J gene lost 5 bases, with 18 bases spanning the gap. The germline V gene encodes CDR1 MDHEN and CDR2 SYDVKM. The CDR3 totals 13 residues. The CDR3 reads CATSRSRTNEQYF. In nucleotides, the CDR3 is TGTGCCACCTCGCGGAGCCGTACAAACGAGCAGTACTTC.

J is TRBJ1-1 and V is TRBV28; maybe TRBD1 (5 bases). The V end lost 5 bases, the J end lost 5 bases, and 21 bases lay between the germline ends. From germline, CDR1 is MDHEN and CDR2 SYDVKM. CDR3 length: 16 residues. This CDR3 reads CASSPLGTPRRTEAFF. The CDR3, as DNA: TGTGCCAGCAGTCCACTTGGGACCCCCCGAAGGACTGAAGCTTTCTTT. Using reference TRBV28 and TRBJ1-1 for the parts outside the CDR3, the full variable domain is DVKVTQSSRYLVKRTGEKVFLECVQDMDHENMFWYRQDPGLGLRLIYFSYDVKMKEKGDIPEGYSVSREKKERFSLILESASTNQTSMYLCASSPLGTPRRTEAFFGQGTRLTVV.

CDR3 loop: CASSKDPPLSYEQYF. Written as DNA, the CDR3 is TGTGCCAGCAGCAAAGACCCCCCCCTTTCCTACGAGCAGTACTTC. The V and J genes are TRBV21-1 and TRBJ2-7. TRBV21-1 is a recognized pseudogene. The CDR3 is made up of 15 amino acids.

The chain is built from TRBV28 and TRBJ2-3, with TRBD2 identical over 7 bases. CDR3 length: 14 residues. Losses at the gene ends were 6 bases for V and 1 base for J; bases not matched to a gene: 4. Germline values: CDR1 MDHEN, CDR2 SYDVKM. CDR3: CASSPLARTDTQYF. CDR3 nucleotide sequence: TGTGCCAGCAGCCCACTAGCGCGCACAGATACGCAGTATTTT.

The J gene is TRBJ2-5, the V gene TRBV5-1; TRBD2 aligns across 7 bases. Trimming cost V 1 base and J 4 bases; bases outside gene matches: 7. There are 15 residues in the CDR3. Germline lookup yields CDR1 SGHRS and CDR2 YFSETQ. The CDR3 protein is CASSLTGRGGETQYF. CDR3 coding DNA: TGCGCCAGCAGCTTGACAGGCCGCGGGGGAGAGACCCAGTACTTC.

This chain uses TRBV7-9 with TRBJ1-1, with no clear D. CDR3 length: 15 amino acids. Germline values: CDR1 SEHNR, CDR2 FQNEAQ (reference sequence). The germline V and J ends were trimmed by 5 bases and 1 base, with 14 bases remaining between them. CDR3 sequence (DNA): TGTGCCAGCAGCAACGGAGAGCGCGGGAACACTGAAGCTTTCTTT. Its translation is CASSNGERGNTEAFF.

This chain uses TRBV7-9 with TRBJ2-3; no clear D gene. The CDR3 is 15 amino acids. Germline assignment: CDR1 SEHNR and CDR2 FQNEAQ (reference sequence). Trimming removed 2 bases at V and 1 base at J, with 10 bases between. The CDR3 is CASSLYRVGTDTQYF. CDR3 DNA: TGTGCCAGCAGCTTATATAGAGTCGGCACAGATACGCAGTATTTT.

The chain uses TRBV6-1 and TRBJ2-7; 7 bases are shared with TRBD2. The germline gives CDR1 MNHNS, CDR2 SASEGT. The CDR3 sequence is 15 residues long. Germline trimming cut 0 bases from V and 9 bases from J; bases unmatched to any gene: 11. The CDR3: CASSEASSGKLGQYF. The DNA for the CDR3 is TGTGCCAGCAGTGAAGCGTCTAGCGGAAAACTAGGGCAGTACTTC.

V is TRBV28 and J is TRBJ2-5, with TRBD1 matching over 8 bases. Germline CDR1 is MDHEN and CDR2 is SYDVKM. V gave up 6 bases and J gave up 5 bases; unmatched junction bases: 11. CDR3 size: 15 residues. The CDR3 nucleotides read TGTGCCAGCAGCTCGACAGGGGCCGCCCCGGAGACCCAGTACTTC. It encodes CASSSTGAAPETQYF.

J is TRBJ1-2 and V is TRBV28; 8 bases fit TRBD1. CDR3 size: 14 residues. Trimming cost V 9 bases and J 3 bases; bases outside gene matches: 9. The germline V gene has CDR1 MDHEN and CDR2 SYDVKM. The CDR3 sequence: CASSTRDRHYGYTF. In DNA form, the CDR3 reads TGTGCCAGTTCTACCCGGGACAGGCACTATGGCTACACCTTC.

The chain recombines TRBV28 with TRBJ1-1; 9 bases line up with TRBD1. The CDR3 covers 16 residues. The germline V gene encodes CDR1 MDHEN and CDR2 SYDVKM. Trimming cost V 5 bases and J 5 bases; bases outside gene matches: 12. This CDR3 is CASSPPPGTGPTEAFF. For the CDR3, the DNA is TGTGCCAGCAGTCCCCCCCCCGGGACAGGGCCGACTGAAGCTTTCTTT.

The CDR3 here is CASSFAGTGANVLTF. Written as DNA, the CDR3 is TGTGCCAGCAGTTTTGCAGGTACCGGGGCCAACGTCCTGACTTTC. The chain links TRBV28 to TRBJ2-6; no definite D call. Germline lookup yields CDR1 MDHEN and CDR2 SYDVKM. The CDR3 is 15 residues long. V lost 3 bases and J 4 bases, leaving 10 bases between the germline ends.

The CDR3 DNA reads as TGCGCCAGCAGCTTGTACCTAGCGGGAGCAGATACGCAGTATTTT. The encoded protein is CASSLYLAGADTQYF. This rearrangement joins TRBV5-1 to TRBJ2-3, with TRBD2 matching 10 bases. From germline, CDR1 is SGHRS and CDR2 YFSETQ. This CDR3 is 15 amino acids long. V shed 1 base, J shed 4 bases, and the junction held 3 bases outside the gene matches.

This clone has just one count. The V gene is TRBV28, the J gene TRBJ1-2; D is unresolved. The CDR3 spans 12 residues. V dropped 6 bases and J dropped 2 bases, with 7 bases sitting between them. Germline V gene sequence: CDR1 MDHEN, CDR2 SYDVKM. CDR3 nucleotides: TGTGCCAGCAGCTCATTAAACTATGGCTACACCTTC. Translated: CASSSLNYGYTF.

The J gene is TRBJ2-7, the V gene TRBV6-6; D is undetermined. Trimming left V 0 bases short and J 3 bases short, with 6 bases between. The CDR3 is made up of 13 amino acids. CDR1 and CDR2 from the germline V gene are MNHNY and SVGAGI (reference sequence). The CDR3 DNA sequence: TGTGCCAGCAGTTACTCAGATATCTACGAGCAGTACTTC. The encoded protein is CASSYSDIYEQYF.

The chain employs TRBV5-1 and TRBJ2-7; 10 nucleotides line up with TRBD1. The CDR3 is made up of 14 amino acids. Germline values: CDR1 SGHRS, CDR2 YFSETQ. With V trimmed by 4 bases and J by 6 bases, 7 bases remained unmatched. DNA for the CDR3: TGCGCCAGCAGCCTACGAGGACAGGGGGGCGAGCAGTACTTC. Translated: CASSLRGQGGEQYF.

V and J are TRBV28 and TRBJ2-7, with D tentatively TRBD1 (5 bases). The CDR3 sequence is 14 residues long. The germline V gene encodes CDR1 MDHEN and CDR2 SYDVKM. Trimming pared 2 bases from V and 3 bases from J, leaving 11 bases between. This chain's CDR3 is CASSLRRANYEQYF. The CDR3 DNA is TGTGCCAGCAGTTTACGCAGGGCAAACTACGAGCAGTACTTC. The entire variable domain, with the rest obtained from reference TRBV28 and TRBJ2-7, is as follows: DVKVTQSSRYLVKRTGEKVFLECVQDMDHENMFWYRQDPGLGLRLIYFSYDVKMKEKGDIPEGYSVSREKKERFSLILESASTNQTSMYLCASSLRRANYEQYFGPGTRLTVT.

This chain joins TRBV28 and TRBJ2-7; D may be TRBD2 (5 bases). CDR1 is MDHEN and CDR2 is SYDVKM in the germline V gene. V lost 6 bases and J lost 1, with 7 bases in between. The CDR3 contains 12 residues. CDR3 sequence reads: CASSGISYEQYF. The CDR3 nucleotides are TGTGCCAGCAGCGGGATATCCTACGAGCAGTACTTC. Combining the CDR3 with reference TRBV28 and TRBJ2-7 gives the whole variable domain DVKVTQSSRYLVKRTGEKVFLECVQDMDHENMFWYRQDPGLGLRLIYFSYDVKMKEKGDIPEGYSVSREKKERFSLILESASTNQTSMYLCASSGISYEQYFGPGTRLTVT.

The V gene is TRBV18, the J gene TRBJ1-1; 9 bases align to TRBD1. Per the germline V gene, CDR1 is KGHSH and CDR2 is LQKENI. The ends lost 3 bases at V and 9 bases at J; junction bases unmatched: 11. This CDR3 is 15 amino acids long. Here the CDR3 DNA reads TGTGCCAGCTCACCTTCTTCCGGGACAGGGCTTAAAGCTTTCTTT. Translated, it gives CASSPSSGTGLKAFF.

This sequence joins TRBV27 and TRBJ2-1; possible D gene TRBD1, 6 bases. Germline V gene sequence: CDR1 MNHEY, CDR2 SMNVEV (reference sequence). Trimming cost V 4 bases and J 15 bases, with 22 bases left between them. This CDR3 spans 14 amino acids. The CDR3 protein is CASSSPGHASPLFF. In nucleotides, the CDR3 is TGTGCCAGCAGTTCTCCGGGACACGCAAGCCCGTTGTTCTTC.

The chain recombines TRBV7-8 with TRBJ2-2; D is unresolved. With 2 bases removed from V and 7 bases from J, the gap between germline ends came to 11 bases. This CDR3 is 14 amino acids long. Germline assignment: CDR1 SGHVS and CDR2 FQNEAQ. The CDR3 loop reads CASSLSPEHGELFF. CDR3 DNA: TGTGCCAGCAGCTTAAGTCCGGAGCACGGGGAGCTGTTTTTT. The full variable domain, its missing parts supplied by reference TRBV7-8 and TRBJ2-2, is GAGVSQSPRYKVAKRGQDVALRCDPISGHVSLFWYQQALGQGPEFLTYFQNEAQLDKSGLPSDRFFAERPEGSVSTLKIQRTQQEDSAVYLCASSLSPEHGELFFGEGSRLTVL.

The genes are TRBV5-1 and TRBJ2-7; 9 bases align to TRBD1. The germline CDR1 and CDR2 sequences are SGHRS and YFSETQ. CDR3 length: 13 residues. After removal of 5 bases from V and 3 bases from J, the junction contained 3 bases not matched to a gene. In nucleotides, the CDR3 is TGCGCCAGCAGACAGACAGGGGGCTACGAGCAGTACTTC. Its translation: CASRQTGGYEQYF.

The genes are TRBV7-9 and TRBJ2-7; no reliable D call. Trimming took off 0 bases at V and 5 bases at J, with 8 bases between the two ends. CDR3 length equals 13 residues. Germline V CDR1 and CDR2: SEHNR, FQNEAQ (reference sequence). This CDR3 is CASSLAEHHEQYF. The CDR3 DNA reads as TGTGCCAGCAGCTTAGCCGAGCACCACGAGCAGTACTTC.

The rearrangement joins TRBV18 to TRBJ2-3; 7 nucleotides align to TRBD2. From germline, CDR1 is KGHSH and CDR2 LQKENI. V was pared by 5 bases and J by 5 bases, with 4 bases of the junction left unmatched. The CDR3 loop spans 13 amino acids. The CDR3 DNA reads TGTGCCAGCTCAACCATAGCGGGAGATACGCAGTATTTT. Encoded protein: CASSTIAGDTQYF.

V gene TRBV10-3 combines with J gene TRBJ1-5; 8 nucleotides agree with TRBD1. The V gene end was trimmed by 6 bases and the J gene end by 7 bases; junction bases not matched to a gene: 8. This CDR3 spans 14 amino acids. Germline V gene lookup returns CDR1 ENHRY and CDR2 SYGVKD. The CDR3 loop is CAISNGTGGQPQHF. The DNA of the CDR3 is TGTGCCATCAGCAACGGGACAGGCGGACAGCCCCAGCATTTT.

The chain is built from TRBV7-6 and TRBJ2-5, with TRBD2 matching 7 bases. V lost 1 base, J lost 7 bases, and 9 bases stayed unmatched. Germline V gene lookup returns CDR1 SGHVS and CDR2 FNYEAQ. The CDR3 covers 15 residues. CDR3 sequence: CASSLEASGLVTQYF. In DNA form, the CDR3 reads TGTGCCAGCAGCTTAGAGGCTAGCGGTTTGGTGACCCAGTACTTC.

The chain employs TRBV10-2 and TRBJ2-6; D gene unclear. Germline V CDR1 and CDR2: WSHSY, SAAADI. The length of the CDR3 is 16 residues. The V and J ends lost 4 bases and 5 bases respectively, with 15 bases between them. The CDR3 loop reads CASSAGRGSRANVLTF. The CDR3 DNA reads TGCGCCAGCAGTGCAGGCCGAGGTTCCAGGGCCAACGTCCTGACTTTC.